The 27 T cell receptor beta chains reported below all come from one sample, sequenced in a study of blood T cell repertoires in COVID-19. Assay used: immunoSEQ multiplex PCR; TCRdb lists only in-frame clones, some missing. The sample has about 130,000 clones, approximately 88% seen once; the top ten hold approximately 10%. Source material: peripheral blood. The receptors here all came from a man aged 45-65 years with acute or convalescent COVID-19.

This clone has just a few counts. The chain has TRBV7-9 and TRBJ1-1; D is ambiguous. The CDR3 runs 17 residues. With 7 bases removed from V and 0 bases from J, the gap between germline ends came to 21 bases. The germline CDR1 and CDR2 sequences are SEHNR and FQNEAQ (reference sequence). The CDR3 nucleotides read TGTGCCAGCACCGCCGCCGCGGGTCTGACGATGAACACTGAAGCTTTCTTT. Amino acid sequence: CASTAAAGLTMNTEAFF.

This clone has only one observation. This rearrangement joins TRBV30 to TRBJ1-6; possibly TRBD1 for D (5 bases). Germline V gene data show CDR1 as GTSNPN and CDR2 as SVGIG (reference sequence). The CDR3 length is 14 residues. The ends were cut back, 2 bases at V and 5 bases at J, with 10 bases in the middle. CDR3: CAWSLGHHNSPLHF. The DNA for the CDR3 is TGTGCCTGGAGTCTCGGACACCATAATTCACCCCTCCACTTT.

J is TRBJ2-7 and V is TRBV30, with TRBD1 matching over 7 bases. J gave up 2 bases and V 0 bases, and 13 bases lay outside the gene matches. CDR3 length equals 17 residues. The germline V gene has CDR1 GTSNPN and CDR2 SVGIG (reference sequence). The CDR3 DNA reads TGTGCCTGGAGTGTACGCAGGGGGATCAACCACGCCTACGAGCAGTACTTC. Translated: CAWSVRRGINHAYEQYF.

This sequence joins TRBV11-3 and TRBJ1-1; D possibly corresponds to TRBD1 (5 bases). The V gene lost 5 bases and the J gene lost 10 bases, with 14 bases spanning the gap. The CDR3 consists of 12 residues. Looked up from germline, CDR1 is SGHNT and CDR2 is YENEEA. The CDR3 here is CASSLGAGSAFF. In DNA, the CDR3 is TGTGCCAGCAGCCTAGGGGCAGGCTCAGCTTTCTTT.

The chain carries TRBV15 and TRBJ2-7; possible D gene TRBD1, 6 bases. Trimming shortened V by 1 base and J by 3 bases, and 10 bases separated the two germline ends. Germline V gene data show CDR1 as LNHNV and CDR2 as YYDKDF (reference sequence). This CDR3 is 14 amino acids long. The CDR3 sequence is CATSRGGQYYEQYF. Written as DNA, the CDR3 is TGTGCCACCAGCAGAGGCGGACAGTACTACGAGCAGTACTTC.

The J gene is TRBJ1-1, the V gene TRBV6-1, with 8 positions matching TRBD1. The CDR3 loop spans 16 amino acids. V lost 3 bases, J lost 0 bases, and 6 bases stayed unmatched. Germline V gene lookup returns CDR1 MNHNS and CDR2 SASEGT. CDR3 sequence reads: CASSDRQGNMNTEAFF. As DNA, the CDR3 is TGTGCCAGCAGTGACCGACAGGGGAACATGAACACTGAAGCTTTCTTT.

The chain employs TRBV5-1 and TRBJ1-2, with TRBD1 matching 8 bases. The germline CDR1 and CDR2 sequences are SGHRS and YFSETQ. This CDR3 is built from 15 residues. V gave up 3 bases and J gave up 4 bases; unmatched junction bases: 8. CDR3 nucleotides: TGCGCCAGCAGCTACGAACAGGGGGGCGTCTATGGCTACACCTTC. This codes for CASSYEQGGVYGYTF.

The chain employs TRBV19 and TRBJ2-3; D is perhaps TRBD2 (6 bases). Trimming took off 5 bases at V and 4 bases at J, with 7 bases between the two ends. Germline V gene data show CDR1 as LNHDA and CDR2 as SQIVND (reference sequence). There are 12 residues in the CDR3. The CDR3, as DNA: TGTGCCAGTAGTCCGGGGGCAGATACGCAGTATTTT. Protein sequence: CASSPGADTQYF.

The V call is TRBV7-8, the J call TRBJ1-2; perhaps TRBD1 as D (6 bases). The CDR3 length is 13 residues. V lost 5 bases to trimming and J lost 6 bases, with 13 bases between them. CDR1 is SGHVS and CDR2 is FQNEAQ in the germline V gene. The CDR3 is CASSPRDINGYTF. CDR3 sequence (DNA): TGTGCCAGCAGCCCCCGGGACATCAATGGCTACACCTTC.

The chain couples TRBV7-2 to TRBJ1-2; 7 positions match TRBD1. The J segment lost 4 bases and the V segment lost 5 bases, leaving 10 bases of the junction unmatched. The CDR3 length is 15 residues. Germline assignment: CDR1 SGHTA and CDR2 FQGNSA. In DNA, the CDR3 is TGTGCCAGCAGCACGCGATCCCGGGACAGCTATGGCTACACCTTC. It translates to CASSTRSRDSYGYTF.

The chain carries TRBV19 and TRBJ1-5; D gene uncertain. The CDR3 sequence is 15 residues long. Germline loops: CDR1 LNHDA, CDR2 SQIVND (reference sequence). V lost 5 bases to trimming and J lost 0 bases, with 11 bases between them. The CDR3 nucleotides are TGTGCCAGTAGTTGGTCCGGGTATAGCAATCAGCCCCAGCATTTT. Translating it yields CASSWSGYSNQPQHF.

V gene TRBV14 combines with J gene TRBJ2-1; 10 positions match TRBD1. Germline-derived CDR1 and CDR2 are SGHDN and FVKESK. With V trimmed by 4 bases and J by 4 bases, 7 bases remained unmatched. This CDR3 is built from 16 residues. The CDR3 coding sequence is TGTGCCAGCAGCCGACAGGGGGCCGAACCTTACAATGAGCAGTTCTTC. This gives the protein CASSRQGAEPYNEQFF.

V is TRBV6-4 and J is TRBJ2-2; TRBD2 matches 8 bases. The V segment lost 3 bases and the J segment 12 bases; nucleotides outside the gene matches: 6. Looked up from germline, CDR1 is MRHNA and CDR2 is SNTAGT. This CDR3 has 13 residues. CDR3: CASSEIAGTKLFF. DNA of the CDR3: TGTGCCAGCAGTGAAATAGCGGGGACAAAGCTGTTTTTT.

This CDR3 reads CASSQGRGLIGFGYTF. CDR3 DNA sequence: TGTGCCAGCAGCCAAGGCAGGGGGCTAATTGGTTTTGGCTACACCTTC. The V and J genes are TRBV3-1 (or the pseudogene TRBV3-2) and TRBJ1-2, with TRBD1 matching 8 bases. This CDR3 contains 16 residues. Germline assignment: CDR1 LGHDT and CDR2 YNNKEL (reference sequence). The V and J ends lost 1 base and 7 bases, in that order; junction bases with no gene match: 11.

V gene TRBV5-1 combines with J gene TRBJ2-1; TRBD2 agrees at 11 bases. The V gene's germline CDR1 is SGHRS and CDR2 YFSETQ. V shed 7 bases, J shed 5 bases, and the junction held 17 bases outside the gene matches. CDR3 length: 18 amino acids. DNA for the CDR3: TGCGCCAGCCGCCACACACGGCGGACTAGCGGGCATCACAATGAGCAGTTCTTC. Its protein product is CASRHTRRTSGHHNEQFF.

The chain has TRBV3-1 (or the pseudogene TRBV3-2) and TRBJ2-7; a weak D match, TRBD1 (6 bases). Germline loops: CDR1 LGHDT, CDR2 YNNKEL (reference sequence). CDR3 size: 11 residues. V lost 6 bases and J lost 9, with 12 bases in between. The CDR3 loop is CASSVQGRQYF. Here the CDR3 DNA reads TGTGCCAGCAGTGTACAGGGTCGGCAGTACTTC.

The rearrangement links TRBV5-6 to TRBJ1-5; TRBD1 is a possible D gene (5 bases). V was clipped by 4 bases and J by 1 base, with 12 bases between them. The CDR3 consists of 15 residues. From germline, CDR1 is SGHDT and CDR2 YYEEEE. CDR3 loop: CASSRGRGSNQPQHF. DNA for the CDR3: TGTGCCAGCAGCCGAGGGAGGGGCAGCAATCAGCCCCAGCATTTT.

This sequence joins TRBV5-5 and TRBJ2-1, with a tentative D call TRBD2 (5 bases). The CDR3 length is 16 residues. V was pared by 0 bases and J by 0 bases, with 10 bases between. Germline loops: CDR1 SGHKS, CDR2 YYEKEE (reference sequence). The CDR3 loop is CASSLESGSSYNEQFF. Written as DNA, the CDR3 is TGTGCCAGCAGCTTGGAATCGGGGAGCTCCTACAATGAGCAGTTCTTC.

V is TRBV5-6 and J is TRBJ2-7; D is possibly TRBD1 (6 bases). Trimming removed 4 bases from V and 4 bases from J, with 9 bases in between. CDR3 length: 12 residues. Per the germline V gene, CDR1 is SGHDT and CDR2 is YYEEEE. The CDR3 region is CASSRDIYEQYF. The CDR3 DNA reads TGTGCCAGCAGCAGGGACATATACGAGCAGTACTTC.

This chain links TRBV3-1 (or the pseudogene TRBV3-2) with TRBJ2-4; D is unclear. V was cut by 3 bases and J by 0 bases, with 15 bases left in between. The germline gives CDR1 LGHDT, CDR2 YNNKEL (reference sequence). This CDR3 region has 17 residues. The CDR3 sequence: CASSQGRILIAKNIQYF. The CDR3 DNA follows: TGTGCCAGCAGCCAGGGCAGAATTCTAATAGCCAAAAACATTCAGTACTTC.

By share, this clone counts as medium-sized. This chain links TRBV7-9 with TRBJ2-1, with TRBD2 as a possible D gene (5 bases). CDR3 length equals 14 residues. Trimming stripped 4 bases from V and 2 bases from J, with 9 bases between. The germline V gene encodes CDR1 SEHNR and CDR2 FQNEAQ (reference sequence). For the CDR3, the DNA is TGTGCCAGCAGCTCGGCCGGGACCTACAATGAGCAGTTCTTC. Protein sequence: CASSSAGTYNEQFF.

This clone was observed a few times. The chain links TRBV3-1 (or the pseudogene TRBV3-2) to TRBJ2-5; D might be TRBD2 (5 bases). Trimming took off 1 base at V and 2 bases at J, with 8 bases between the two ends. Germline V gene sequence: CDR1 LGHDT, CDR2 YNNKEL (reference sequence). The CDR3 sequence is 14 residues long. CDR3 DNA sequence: TGTGCCAGCAGCCAAGGTAGCGAGCAAGAGACCCAGTACTTC. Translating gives CASSQGSEQETQYF.

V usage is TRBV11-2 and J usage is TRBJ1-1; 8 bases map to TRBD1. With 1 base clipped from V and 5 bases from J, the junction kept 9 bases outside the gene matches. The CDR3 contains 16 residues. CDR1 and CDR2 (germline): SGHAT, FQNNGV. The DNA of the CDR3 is TGTGCCAGCAGCTTAGGCAGGGGGCAATTTCGGACTGAAGCTTTCTTT. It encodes CASSLGRGQFRTEAFF.

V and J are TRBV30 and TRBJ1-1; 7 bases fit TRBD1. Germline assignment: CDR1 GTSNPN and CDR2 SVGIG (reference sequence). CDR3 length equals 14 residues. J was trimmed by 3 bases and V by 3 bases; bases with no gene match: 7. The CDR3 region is CAWRMDRLHTEAFF. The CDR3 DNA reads TGTGCCTGGAGAATGGACAGGTTGCACACTGAAGCTTTCTTT. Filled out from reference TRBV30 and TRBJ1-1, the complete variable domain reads SQTIHQWPATLVQPVGSPLSLECTVEGTSNPNLYWYRQAAGRGLQLLFYSVGIGQISSEVPQNLSASRPQDRQFILSSKKLLLSDSGFYLCAWRMDRLHTEAFFGQGTRLTVV.

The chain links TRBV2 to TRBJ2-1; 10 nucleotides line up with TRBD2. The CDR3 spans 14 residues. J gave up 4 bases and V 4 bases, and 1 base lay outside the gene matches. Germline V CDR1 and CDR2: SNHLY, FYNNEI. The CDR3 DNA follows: TGTGCCAGCAGTGCTAGCGGGAGATACAATGAGCAGTTCTTC. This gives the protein CASSASGRYNEQFF.

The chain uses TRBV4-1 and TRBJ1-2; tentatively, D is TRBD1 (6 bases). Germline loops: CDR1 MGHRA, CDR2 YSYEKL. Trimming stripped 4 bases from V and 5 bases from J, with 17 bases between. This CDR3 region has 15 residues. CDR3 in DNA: TGCGCCAGCAGCCCATCAACAGGGACGAATTATGGCTACACCTTC. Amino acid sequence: CASSPSTGTNYGYTF.

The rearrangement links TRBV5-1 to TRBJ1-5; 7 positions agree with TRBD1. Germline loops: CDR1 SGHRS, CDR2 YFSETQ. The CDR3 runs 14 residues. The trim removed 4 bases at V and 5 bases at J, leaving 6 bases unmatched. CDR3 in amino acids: CASSQGTEDQPQHF. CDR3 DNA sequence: TGCGCCAGCAGCCAAGGGACAGAAGATCAGCCCCAGCATTTT.